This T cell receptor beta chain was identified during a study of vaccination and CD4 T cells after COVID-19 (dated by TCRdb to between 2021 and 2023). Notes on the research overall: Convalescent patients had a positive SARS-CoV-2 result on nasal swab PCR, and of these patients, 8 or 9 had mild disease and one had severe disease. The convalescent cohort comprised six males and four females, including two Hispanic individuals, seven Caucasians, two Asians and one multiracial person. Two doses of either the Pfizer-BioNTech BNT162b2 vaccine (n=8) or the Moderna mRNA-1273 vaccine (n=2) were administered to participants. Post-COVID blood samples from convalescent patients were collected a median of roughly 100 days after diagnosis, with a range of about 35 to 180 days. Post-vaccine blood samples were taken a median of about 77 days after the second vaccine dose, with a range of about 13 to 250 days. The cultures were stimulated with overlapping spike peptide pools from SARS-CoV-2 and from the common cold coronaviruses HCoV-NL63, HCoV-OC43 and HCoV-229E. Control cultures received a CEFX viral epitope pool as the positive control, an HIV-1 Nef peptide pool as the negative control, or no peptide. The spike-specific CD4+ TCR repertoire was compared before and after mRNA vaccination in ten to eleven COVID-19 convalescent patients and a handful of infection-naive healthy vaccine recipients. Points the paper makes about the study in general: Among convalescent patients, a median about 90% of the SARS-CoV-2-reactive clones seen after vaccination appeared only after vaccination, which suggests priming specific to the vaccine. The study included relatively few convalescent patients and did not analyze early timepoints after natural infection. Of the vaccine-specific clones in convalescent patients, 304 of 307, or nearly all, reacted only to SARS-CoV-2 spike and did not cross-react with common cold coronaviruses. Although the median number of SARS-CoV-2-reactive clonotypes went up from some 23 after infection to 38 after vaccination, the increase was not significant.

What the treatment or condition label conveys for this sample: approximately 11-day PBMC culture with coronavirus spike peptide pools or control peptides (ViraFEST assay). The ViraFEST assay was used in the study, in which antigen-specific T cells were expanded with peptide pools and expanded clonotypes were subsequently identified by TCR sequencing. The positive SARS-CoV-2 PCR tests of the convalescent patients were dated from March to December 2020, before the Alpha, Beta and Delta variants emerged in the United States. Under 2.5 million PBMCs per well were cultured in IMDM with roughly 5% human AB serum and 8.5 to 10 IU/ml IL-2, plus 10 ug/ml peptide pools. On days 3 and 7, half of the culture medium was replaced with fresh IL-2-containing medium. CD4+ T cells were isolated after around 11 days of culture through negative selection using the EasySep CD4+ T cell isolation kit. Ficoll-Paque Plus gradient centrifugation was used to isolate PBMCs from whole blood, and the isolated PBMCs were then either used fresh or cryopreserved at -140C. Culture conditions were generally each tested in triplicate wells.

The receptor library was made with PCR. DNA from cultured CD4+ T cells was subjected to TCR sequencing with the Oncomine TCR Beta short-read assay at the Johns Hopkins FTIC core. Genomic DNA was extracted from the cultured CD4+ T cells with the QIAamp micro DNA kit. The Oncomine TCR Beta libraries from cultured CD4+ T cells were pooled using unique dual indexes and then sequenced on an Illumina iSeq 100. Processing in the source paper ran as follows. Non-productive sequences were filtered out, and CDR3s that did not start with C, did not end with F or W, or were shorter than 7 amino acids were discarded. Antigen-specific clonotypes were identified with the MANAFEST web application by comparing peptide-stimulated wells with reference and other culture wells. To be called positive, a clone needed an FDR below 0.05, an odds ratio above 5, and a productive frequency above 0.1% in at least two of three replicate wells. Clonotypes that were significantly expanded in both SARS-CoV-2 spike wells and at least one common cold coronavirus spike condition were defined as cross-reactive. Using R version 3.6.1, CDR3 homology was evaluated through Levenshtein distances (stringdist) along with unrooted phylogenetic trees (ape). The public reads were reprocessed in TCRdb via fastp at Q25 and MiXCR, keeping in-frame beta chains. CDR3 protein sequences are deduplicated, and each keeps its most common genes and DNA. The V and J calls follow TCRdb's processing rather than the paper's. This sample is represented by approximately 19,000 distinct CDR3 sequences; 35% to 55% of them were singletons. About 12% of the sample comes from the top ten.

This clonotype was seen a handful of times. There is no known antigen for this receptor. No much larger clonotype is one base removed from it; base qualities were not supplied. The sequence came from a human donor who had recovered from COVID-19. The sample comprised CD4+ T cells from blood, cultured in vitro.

The CDR3 in this case is CASSPGLGGDYQETQYF. Here is the DNA: TGTGCCAGCAGCCCAGGGTTGGGGGGCGACTACCAAGAGACCCAGTACTTC. In this chain, TRBV12-3 or TRBV12-4 is recombined with TRBJ2-5; the D gene cannot be resolved beyond TRBD1 or TRBD2, each matching 6 bases. From its cysteine to its phenylalanine, the CDR3 spans 17 amino acids. Here the CDR3 DNA is all that survives: 51 bases in frame from base 1. V and J lose 6 bases and 0 bases, and a span of 20 bases separates them.